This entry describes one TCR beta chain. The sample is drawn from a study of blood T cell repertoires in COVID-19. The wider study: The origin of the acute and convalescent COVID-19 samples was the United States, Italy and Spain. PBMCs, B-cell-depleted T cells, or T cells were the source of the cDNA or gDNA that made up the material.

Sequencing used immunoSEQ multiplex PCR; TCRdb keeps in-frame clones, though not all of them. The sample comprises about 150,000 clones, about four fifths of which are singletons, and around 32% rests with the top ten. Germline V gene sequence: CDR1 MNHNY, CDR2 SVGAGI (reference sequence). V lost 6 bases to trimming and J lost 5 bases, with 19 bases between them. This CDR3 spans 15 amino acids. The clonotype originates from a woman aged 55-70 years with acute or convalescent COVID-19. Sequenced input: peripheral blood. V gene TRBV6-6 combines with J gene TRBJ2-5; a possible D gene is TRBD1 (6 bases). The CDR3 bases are TGTGCCAGCAGAAAGGACAGTGCCTTGGGGGAGACCCAGTACTTC. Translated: CASRKDSALGETQYF.